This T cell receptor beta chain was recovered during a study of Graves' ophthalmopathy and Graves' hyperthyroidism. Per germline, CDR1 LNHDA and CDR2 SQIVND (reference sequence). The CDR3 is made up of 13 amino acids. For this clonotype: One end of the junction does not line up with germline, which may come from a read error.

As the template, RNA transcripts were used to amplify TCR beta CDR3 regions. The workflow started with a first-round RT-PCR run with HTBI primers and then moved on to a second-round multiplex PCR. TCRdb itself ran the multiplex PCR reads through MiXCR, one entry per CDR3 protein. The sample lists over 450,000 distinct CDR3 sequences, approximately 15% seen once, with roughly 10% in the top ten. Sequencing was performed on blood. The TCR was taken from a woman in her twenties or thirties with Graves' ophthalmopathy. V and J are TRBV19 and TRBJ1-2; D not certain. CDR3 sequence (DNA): TGTTCCAGTAGTACAAAGCAGAGGAATGGCTACACCTTC. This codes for CSSSTKQRNGYTF.